This entry features one TCR beta chain sequence. Its antigen is unidentified. TCRdb re-derived calls from the 5' RACE reads in MiXCR, one entry per CDR3 protein. The sample yields 1,800,000 or so distinct CDR3 sequences, less than 35% seen once. The data derive from a study of identical twins. Study findings and constraints: Zero-insertion analyses were open to partial confounding by invariant MAIT and iNKT cells. Modeled out-of-frame TCR alpha sharing in monozygotic twins fell below observed levels. The more abundant beta clonotypes in cord blood had fewer insertions, and memory repertoires did not show this. For out-of-frame alpha sequences shared by twins, low generation probability was in excess.

CDR1 is DFQATT and CDR2 is SNEGSKA in the germline V gene (reference sequence). The length of the CDR3 is 15 residues. Trimming cost V 5 bases and J 3 bases, with 19 bases left between them. The clonotype was recovered from a newborn girl in good health. The chain recombines TRBV20-1 with TRBJ2-5; D tentatively fits TRBD1 or TRBD2 (5 bases each). The specimen was cord blood. CDR3 in amino acids: CSAPQGSASKETQYF. CDR3 DNA sequence: TGCAGTGCTCCCCAGGGTAGCGCATCAAAAGAGACCCAGTACTTC.